This T cell receptor (beta chain) was recorded in a study of blood T cell repertoires in COVID-19. Germline CDR1 is MGHDK and CDR2 is SYGVNS. The CDR3 length is 15 residues. V dropped 8 bases and J dropped 3; count of bases not matched to a gene: 10. All enrollees were about 18 to 100 years old and from under 25 US areas. Participants' own reports of clinical history determined their cohort assignment. The assay was immunoSEQ multiplex PCR, and TCRdb's table has in-frame clones only and misses some. The sample has under 250,000 clones, over 75% seen once. Sequences were obtained from PBMCs or T cells enriched from blood (not recorded which). This TCR was recovered from a man aged 25-45 years with acute COVID-19. This chain uses TRBV25-1 with TRBJ2-3, with TRBD2 identical over 8 bases. DNA for the CDR3: TGTGCCAGCGCCTGGCAAGGCGGGGGGACAGATACGCAGTATTTT. It specifies CASAWQGGGTDTQYF.